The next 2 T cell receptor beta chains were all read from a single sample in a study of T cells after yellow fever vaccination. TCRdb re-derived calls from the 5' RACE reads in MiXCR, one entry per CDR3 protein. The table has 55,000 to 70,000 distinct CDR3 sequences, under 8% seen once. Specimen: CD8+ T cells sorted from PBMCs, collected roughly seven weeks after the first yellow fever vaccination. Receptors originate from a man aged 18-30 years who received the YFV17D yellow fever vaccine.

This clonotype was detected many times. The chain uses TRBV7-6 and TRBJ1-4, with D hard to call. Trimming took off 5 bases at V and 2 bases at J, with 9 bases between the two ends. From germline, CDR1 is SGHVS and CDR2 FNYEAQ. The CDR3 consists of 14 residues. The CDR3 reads CASSGGRTNEKLFF. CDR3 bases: TGTGCCAGCAGCGGTGGAAGGACTAATGAAAAACTGTTTTTT.

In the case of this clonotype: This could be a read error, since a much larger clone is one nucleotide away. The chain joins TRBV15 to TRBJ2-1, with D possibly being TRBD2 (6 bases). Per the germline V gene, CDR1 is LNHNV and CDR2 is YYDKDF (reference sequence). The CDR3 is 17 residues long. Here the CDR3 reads CAISRDRVGPRVGSQFF. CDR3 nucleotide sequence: TGTGCCATCAGCAGAGATCGAGTGGGGCCCCGGGTCGGGAGCCAGTTCTTC.